The clone carrying this TCR beta chain was picked up many times. Its target is not known. This sample is drawn from a study of blood T cells in healthy people across ages. Study-wide points: Per-million-T-cell TCR beta diversity fell roughly linearly with age. Diversity was estimated from one million T cells, and these estimates were considered underestimates.

Germline V gene data show CDR1 as MNHEY and CDR2 as SVGAGI. The length of the CDR3 is 14 residues. The ends were cut back, 6 bases at V and 7 bases at J, with 13 bases in the middle. A sample-barcoded 5' primer and a J-beta primer mix were used in a second PCR of about 6 to 11 cycles. TCRdb re-analysed the 5' RACE reads in MiXCR, keeping a single row per CDR3 protein. The data show around 500,000 distinct CDR3 sequences, with 45% to 55% seen just once and roughly 24% held by the top ten. This receptor was obtained from a man aged 80 or over in good health. The chain joins TRBV6-5 to TRBJ1-6; D is uncertain. The sequenced material came from blood. The CDR3 DNA reads as TGTGCCAGCAGCGGGGAAGGGCTGAATTCACCCCTCCACTTT. Amino acids: CASSGEGLNSPLHF.